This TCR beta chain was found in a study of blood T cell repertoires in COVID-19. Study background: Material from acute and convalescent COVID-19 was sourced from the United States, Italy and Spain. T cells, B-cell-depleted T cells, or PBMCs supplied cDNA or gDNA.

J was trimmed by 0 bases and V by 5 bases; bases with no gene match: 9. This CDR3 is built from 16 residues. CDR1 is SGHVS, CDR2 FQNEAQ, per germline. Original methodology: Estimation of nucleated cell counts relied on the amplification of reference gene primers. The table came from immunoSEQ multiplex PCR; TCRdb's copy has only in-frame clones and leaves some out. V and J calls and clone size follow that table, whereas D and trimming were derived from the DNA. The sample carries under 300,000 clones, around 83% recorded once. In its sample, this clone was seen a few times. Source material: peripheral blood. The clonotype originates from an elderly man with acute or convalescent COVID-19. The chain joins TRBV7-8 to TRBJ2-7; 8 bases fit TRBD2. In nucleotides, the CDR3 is TGTGCCAGCAGCCGTTCACTAGCGGCGAGCTCCTACGAGCAGTACTTC. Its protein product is CASSRSLAASSYEQYF.